This entry concerns a single T cell receptor beta chain. The antigen is not known. These data are taken from a study of T cell repertoires in cytomegalovirus infection. About the research overall: Public TCR beta signature analysis indicated the presence of both CMV infection and matching HLA type. Study-level results: Using cumulative public TCR beta family frequency, the authors identified those who carried CMV together with the relevant HLA. HLA-C-restricted CMV clonotypes gave the most frequent clonotype in two of eight donors.

TCRdb reprocessed the reads via MiXCR and lists one record per CDR3 protein. The repertoire holds hundreds of thousands of distinct CDR3 sequences, around 30% seen once, with over 15% in the top ten. The germline gives CDR1 MGHDK, CDR2 SYGVNS. The germline V and J ends were trimmed by 3 bases and 7 bases, with 21 bases remaining between them. The CDR3 extends over 16 amino acids. This specimen consisted of cultured PBMCs, obtained from culture after CMV antigen stimulation. The sequence came from a human donor in good health (CMV status not recorded). Some clones in this sample may be carry-over from other donors' samples. The J gene is TRBJ1-2, the V gene TRBV25-1, with a weak D call TRBD1 (6 bases). DNA of the CDR3: TGTGCCAGCAGTGATGTAACGTCGGGGGCCGCTAGTGGCTACACCTTC. This gives the protein CASSDVTSGAASGYTF.